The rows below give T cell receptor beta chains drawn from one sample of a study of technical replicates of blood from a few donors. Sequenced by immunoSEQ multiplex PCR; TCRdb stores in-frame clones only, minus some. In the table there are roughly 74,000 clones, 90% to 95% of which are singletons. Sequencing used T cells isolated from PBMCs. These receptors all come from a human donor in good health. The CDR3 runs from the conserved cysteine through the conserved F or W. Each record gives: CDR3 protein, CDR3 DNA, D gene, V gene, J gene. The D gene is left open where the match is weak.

cdr3_aa: CASSPMGTKETQYF; cdr3_nt: TGCGCCAGCAGCCCCATGGGGACTAAAGAGACCCAGTACTTC; d_call: TRBD2; v_call: TRBV4-1; j_call: TRBJ2-5
cdr3_aa: CASSFWNLESSGNTIYF; cdr3_nt: TGTGCCAGCAGTTTTTGGAATCTAGAGTCGTCCGGAAACACCATATATTTT; d_call: -; v_call: TRBV28; j_call: TRBJ1-3
cdr3_aa: CATSRDLDRDYQPQHF; cdr3_nt: TGTGCCACCAGCAGAGATTTGGACCGGGACTATCAGCCCCAGCATTTT; d_call: -; v_call: TRBV15; j_call: TRBJ1-5
cdr3_aa: CASSASRGTNEKLFF; cdr3_nt: TGTGCCAGCAGTGCTTCTCGGGGGACTAATGAAAAACTGTTTTTT; d_call: -; v_call: TRBV25-1; j_call: TRBJ1-4
cdr3_aa: CASTEGQGYGYTF; cdr3_nt: TGTGCCAGCACGGAGGGACAGGGCTATGGCTACACCTTC; d_call: TRBD1; v_call: TRBV5-4; j_call: TRBJ1-2
cdr3_aa: CATSSGRGSPYEQYF; cdr3_nt: TGTGCCACCAGCAGCGGTCGAGGGTCCCCCTACGAGCAGTACTTC; d_call: -; v_call: TRBV15; j_call: TRBJ2-7
cdr3_aa: CASSRDRYTDTQYF; cdr3_nt: TGCGCCAGCAGCCGCGACAGGTACACAGATACGCAGTATTTT; d_call: -; v_call: TRBV5-1; j_call: TRBJ2-3
cdr3_aa: CASSQDMAGDHTDTQYF; cdr3_nt: TGTGCCAGCAGCCAAGATATGGCGGGCGACCACACAGATACGCAGTATTTT; d_call: -; v_call: TRBV4-2; j_call: TRBJ2-3
cdr3_aa: CASSYEGSTYEQYF; cdr3_nt: TGTGCCAGCAGCTATGAGGGCAGTACCTACGAGCAGTACTTC; d_call: -; v_call: TRBV7-8; j_call: TRBJ2-7
cdr3_aa: CATSRDQGYVGYGYTF; cdr3_nt: TGTGCCACCAGCAGGGATCAGGGATACGTTGGCTATGGCTACACCTTC; d_call: -; v_call: TRBV15; j_call: TRBJ1-2
cdr3_aa: CASRSSGVEQYF; cdr3_nt: TGTGCCAGCCGATCCTCGGGGGTCGAGCAGTACTTC; d_call: -; v_call: TRBV6-5; j_call: TRBJ2-7